Listed below are T cell receptor beta chains from one sample, sequenced in a study of a mutant IDH1 vaccine in newly diagnosed glioma. Antigens of these TCRs are unknown. The protocol was immunoSEQ multiplex PCR, while the TCRdb copy is restricted to in-frame clones and leaves out a portion. The sample lists more than 30,000 clones; 90% were seen once. Here the sequenced sample was PBMCs, taken from a glioma patient whose treatment included an IDH1 peptide vaccine. The receptors derive from a middle-aged woman with glioma. The conserved cysteine and the conserved F or W are not part of the CDR3 here.

cdr3_aa v_call
ASSYSGTGYNEQF TRBV28
AVSGTMNTGELF TRBV2
ASSFARQAVEQY TRBV7-9
ASSVKANYGYT TRBV6-5
ASSPPGQGAEAF TRBV18
ASSPWTGRTDTQY TRBV7-2
ASSHGGGSYEQY TRBV5-4
SVLLAGAYEQY TRBV29-1
ASRGEGAHITEAF TRBV6-1
ASSPKVELF TRBV7-2
ASSPYGTEISYEQY TRBV4-2
ASSQVGRGNTGELF TRBV4-1
ASSLMQGAYGYT TRBV7-9
ASRASREQF TRBV2
ASSLRGESEAF TRBV7-2
ASTPRTGETQY TRBV27
ASSYTGVSGNTIY TRBV5-8